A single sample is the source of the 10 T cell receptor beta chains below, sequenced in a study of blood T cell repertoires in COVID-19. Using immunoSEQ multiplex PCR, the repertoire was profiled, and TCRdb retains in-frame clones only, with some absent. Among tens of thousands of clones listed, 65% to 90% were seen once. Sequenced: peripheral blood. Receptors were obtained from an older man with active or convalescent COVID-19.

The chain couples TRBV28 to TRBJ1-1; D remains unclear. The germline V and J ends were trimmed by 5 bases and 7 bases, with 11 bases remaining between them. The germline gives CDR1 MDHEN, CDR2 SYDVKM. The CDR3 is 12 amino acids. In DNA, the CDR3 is TGTGCCAGCAGTCGGGAATTCGGTGAAGCTTTCTTT. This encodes CASSREFGEAFF.

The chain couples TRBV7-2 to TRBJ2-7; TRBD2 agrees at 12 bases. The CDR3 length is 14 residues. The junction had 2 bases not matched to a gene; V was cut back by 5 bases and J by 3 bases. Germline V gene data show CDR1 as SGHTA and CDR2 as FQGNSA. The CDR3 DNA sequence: TGTGCCAGCAGCAGACTAGCGGGGGTCTACGAGCAGTACTTC. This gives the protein CASSRLAGVYEQYF.

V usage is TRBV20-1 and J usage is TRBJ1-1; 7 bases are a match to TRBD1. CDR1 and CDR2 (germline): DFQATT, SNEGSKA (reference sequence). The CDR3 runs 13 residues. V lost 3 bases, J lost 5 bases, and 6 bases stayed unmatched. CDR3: CSASRAGGTEAFF. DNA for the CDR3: TGCAGTGCTAGTAGGGCAGGGGGGACTGAAGCTTTCTTT.

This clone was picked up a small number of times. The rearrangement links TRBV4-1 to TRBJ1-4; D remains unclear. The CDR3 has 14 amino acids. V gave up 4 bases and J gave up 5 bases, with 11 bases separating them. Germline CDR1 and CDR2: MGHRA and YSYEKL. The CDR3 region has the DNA TGCGCCAGCAGCCGAGGATTCCTAAATGAAAAACTGTTTTTT. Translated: CASSRGFLNEKLFF.

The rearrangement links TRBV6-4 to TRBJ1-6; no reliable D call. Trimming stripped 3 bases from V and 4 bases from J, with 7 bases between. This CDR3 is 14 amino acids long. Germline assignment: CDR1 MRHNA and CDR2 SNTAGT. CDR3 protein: CASSEALYNSPLHF. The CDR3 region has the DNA TGTGCCAGCAGTGAAGCCCTGTATAATTCACCCCTCCACTTT.

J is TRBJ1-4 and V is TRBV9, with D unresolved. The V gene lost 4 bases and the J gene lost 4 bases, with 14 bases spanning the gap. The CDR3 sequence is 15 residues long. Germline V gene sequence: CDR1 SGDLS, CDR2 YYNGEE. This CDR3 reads CASSPSRVFNEKLFF. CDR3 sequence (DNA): TGTGCCAGCAGCCCTTCTCGAGTGTTTAATGAAAAACTGTTTTTT.

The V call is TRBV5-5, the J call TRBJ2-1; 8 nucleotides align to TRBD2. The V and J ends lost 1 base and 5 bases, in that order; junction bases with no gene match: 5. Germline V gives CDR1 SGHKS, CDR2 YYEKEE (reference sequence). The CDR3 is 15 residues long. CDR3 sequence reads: CASSLLSGTNNEQFF. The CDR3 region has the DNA TGTGCCAGCAGCTTGCTTAGCGGGACTAACAATGAGCAGTTCTTC.

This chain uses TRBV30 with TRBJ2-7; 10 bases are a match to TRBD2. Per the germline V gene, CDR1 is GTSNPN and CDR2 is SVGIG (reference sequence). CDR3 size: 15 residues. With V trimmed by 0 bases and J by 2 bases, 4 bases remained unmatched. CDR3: CAWSVPAGGTYEQYF. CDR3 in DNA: TGTGCCTGGAGTGTACCAGCGGGAGGGACCTACGAGCAGTACTTC.

The CDR3 here is CASSFTPQGLGETQYF. The CDR3 bases are TGCGCCAGCAGCTTCACACCACAGGGGCTGGGAGAGACCCAGTACTTC. This chain uses TRBV5-1 with TRBJ2-5; 7 nucleotides match TRBD1. Looked up from germline, CDR1 is SGHRS and CDR2 is YFSETQ. This CDR3 is built from 16 residues. The V and J ends lost 2 bases and 4 bases, in that order; junction bases with no gene match: 11.

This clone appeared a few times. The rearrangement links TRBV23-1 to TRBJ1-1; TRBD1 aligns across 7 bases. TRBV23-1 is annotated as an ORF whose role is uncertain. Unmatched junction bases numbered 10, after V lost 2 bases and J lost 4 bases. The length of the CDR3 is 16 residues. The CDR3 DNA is TGCGCCAGCAGTCAAGAACGGCAGGGGGTTTTCACTGAAGCTTTCTTT. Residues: CASSQERQGVFTEAFF.